Listed below are T cell receptor beta chains from one sample, sequenced in a study of technical replicates of blood from four donors. Produced via immunoSEQ multiplex PCR; TCRdb's table is partial and in-frame only. The sample comprises roughly 100,000 clones, 90% to 96% of which are singletons, and 0.35% to 0.45% rests with the top ten. The specimen was T cells isolated from PBMCs. The receptors stem from a human donor in good health. Each CDR3 is given with its conserved first and last residue. The order of the fields is CDR3 protein, CDR3 DNA, clone size, D gene, V gene, J gene. The D gene is left open where the match is weak. Expanded clones are given a class, and other clones once, few, many or no size at all.

cdr3_aa: CASSQDSGPSGNNEQFF; cdr3_nt: TGTGCCAGCAGCCAAGATTCCGGGCCTAGCGGGAACAATGAGCAGTTCTTC; clone_size: .; d_call: TRBD2; v_call: TRBV4-2; j_call: TRBJ2-1
cdr3_aa: CASSRGYREDYGYTF; cdr3_nt: TGTGCCAGCAGCCGCGGTTACAGGGAAGACTATGGCTACACCTTC; clone_size: .; d_call: .; v_call: TRBV28; j_call: TRBJ1-2
cdr3_aa: CASSLTTTGPEQYF; cdr3_nt: TGTGCCAGCAGCTTAACCACGACAGGTCCCGAGCAGTACTTC; clone_size: .; d_call: .; v_call: TRBV7-9; j_call: TRBJ2-7
cdr3_aa: CASMGREGGDEQFF; cdr3_nt: TGTGCCAGCATGGGGCGGGAGGGGGGCGATGAGCAGTTCTTC; clone_size: few; d_call: TRBD2; v_call: TRBV2; j_call: TRBJ2-1
cdr3_aa: CASSVKRGRNIQYF; cdr3_nt: TGTGCCAGCAGCGTGAAGAGAGGGCGAAACATTCAGTACTTC; clone_size: .; d_call: .; v_call: TRBV9; j_call: TRBJ2-4
cdr3_aa: CASSLGVEDTQYF; cdr3_nt: TGTGCCAGCAGCCTAGGGGTTGAAGATACGCAGTATTTT; clone_size: .; d_call: .; v_call: TRBV7-3; j_call: TRBJ2-3
cdr3_aa: CASSGAGGDRGLLAGELFF; cdr3_nt: TGTGCCAGCAGTGGGGCGGGGGGGGACAGGGGGCTTTTGGCCGGGGAGCTGTTTTTT; clone_size: once; d_call: TRBD1; v_call: TRBV27; j_call: TRBJ2-2
cdr3_aa: CASSVGGTVAYEQYF; cdr3_nt: TGTGCCAGCAGCGTAGGCGGGACAGTAGCCTACGAGCAGTACTTC; clone_size: .; d_call: .; v_call: TRBV9; j_call: TRBJ2-7
cdr3_aa: CSATRGNEQFF; cdr3_nt: TGCAGTGCTACCAGGGGTAATGAGCAGTTCTTC; clone_size: .; d_call: .; v_call: TRBV20-1; j_call: TRBJ2-1
cdr3_aa: CASVPGTSVNEQFF; cdr3_nt: TGTGCCAGTGTTCCTGGGACTAGCGTCAATGAGCAGTTCTTC; clone_size: .; d_call: TRBD2; v_call: TRBV19; j_call: TRBJ2-1
cdr3_aa: CASSNGPNTEAFF; cdr3_nt: TGTGCCAGTAGTAATGGCCCTAACACTGAAGCTTTCTTT; clone_size: .; d_call: .; v_call: TRBV19; j_call: TRBJ1-1
cdr3_aa: CASRTPGQLNTGELFF; cdr3_nt: TGTGCCAGCAGGACCCCGGGACAGCTTAACACCGGGGAGCTGTTTTTT; clone_size: .; d_call: .; v_call: TRBV21-1; j_call: TRBJ2-2
cdr3_aa: CASSEIDRPYEQYF; cdr3_nt: TGTGCCAGCAGTGAAATAGACAGACCCTACGAGCAGTACTTC; clone_size: .; d_call: .; v_call: TRBV6-1; j_call: TRBJ2-7
cdr3_aa: CASSLGGGDNQPQHF; cdr3_nt: TGTGCCAGCAGCCTGGGCGGCGGGGACAATCAGCCCCAGCATTTT; clone_size: .; d_call: .; v_call: TRBV7-8; j_call: TRBJ1-5
cdr3_aa: CASSARSRGLETQYF; cdr3_nt: TGTGCCAGCAGTGCCCGCTCTAGGGGGCTGGAGACCCAGTACTTC; clone_size: .; d_call: TRBD1; v_call: TRBV6-1; j_call: TRBJ2-5
cdr3_aa: CASSGTSPGSAYFEQYF; cdr3_nt: TGTGCCAGCAGTGGAACCTCTCCAGGGTCCGCGTATTTCGAGCAGTACTTC; clone_size: .; d_call: .; v_call: TRBV25-1; j_call: TRBJ2-7
cdr3_aa: CASSSQGGTEAFF; cdr3_nt: TGTGCCAGCAGCTCACAGGGGGGGACTGAAGCTTTCTTT; clone_size: .; d_call: TRBD1; v_call: TRBV7-9; j_call: TRBJ1-1
cdr3_aa: CASSAGTRAPGELFF; cdr3_nt: TGTGCCAGCAGCGCCGGGACAAGGGCTCCCGGGGAGCTGTTTTTT; clone_size: .; d_call: .; v_call: TRBV5-4; j_call: TRBJ2-2
cdr3_aa: CASSPGGLYQETQYF; cdr3_nt: TGTGCCAGCAGCCCAGGCGGACTTTACCAAGAGACCCAGTACTTC; clone_size: few; d_call: .; v_call: TRBV11-2; j_call: TRBJ2-5
cdr3_aa: CASSPLVWLNYGYTF; cdr3_nt: TGCGCCAGCAGCCCCTTAGTTTGGTTAAACTATGGCTACACCTTC; clone_size: .; d_call: .; v_call: TRBV4-3; j_call: TRBJ1-2
cdr3_aa: CASSLWPENSYEQYF; cdr3_nt: TGTGCCAGCAGTTTATGGCCGGAGAACTCCTACGAGCAGTACTTC; clone_size: .; d_call: .; v_call: TRBV27; j_call: TRBJ2-7
cdr3_aa: CSAYGGYEQYF; cdr3_nt: TGCAGCGCCTACGGGGGCTACGAGCAGTACTTC; clone_size: .; d_call: .; v_call: TRBV29-1; j_call: TRBJ2-7
cdr3_aa: CASSVEEFLTDTQYF; cdr3_nt: TGTGCCAGCAGCGTAGAGGAGTTCCTCACAGATACGCAGTATTTT; clone_size: .; d_call: .; v_call: TRBV9; j_call: TRBJ2-3
cdr3_aa: CSAGPSYEQYF; cdr3_nt: TGCAGTGCTGGGCCCTCCTACGAGCAGTACTTC; clone_size: .; d_call: .; v_call: TRBV20-1; j_call: TRBJ2-7
cdr3_aa: CASSQDRGGSSYNEQFF; cdr3_nt: TGTGCCAGCAGCCAAGATCGAGGGGGAAGCTCCTACAATGAGCAGTTCTTC; clone_size: .; d_call: .; v_call: TRBV4-2; j_call: TRBJ2-1
cdr3_aa: CASSLGGLAIYEQYF; cdr3_nt: TGTGCCAGCAGCTTGGGGGGGCTGGCAATCTACGAGCAGTACTTC; clone_size: .; d_call: .; v_call: TRBV5-4; j_call: TRBJ2-7
cdr3_aa: CASSRGTGNGYTF; cdr3_nt: TGTGCCAGCAGCCGAGGGACAGGGAACGGCTACACCTTC; clone_size: .; d_call: TRBD1; v_call: TRBV11-1; j_call: TRBJ1-2
cdr3_aa: CASSFPGQGATGELFF; cdr3_nt: TGTGCCAGCAGCTTCCCGGGACAGGGGGCCACCGGGGAGCTGTTTTTT; clone_size: .; d_call: TRBD1; v_call: TRBV11-3; j_call: TRBJ2-2
cdr3_aa: CASSLVIGGEAFF; cdr3_nt: TGTGCCAGCAGCTTAGTAATCGGGGGTGAAGCTTTCTTT; clone_size: .; d_call: .; v_call: TRBV11-2; j_call: TRBJ1-1
cdr3_aa: CASSLRRTCEKLFF; cdr3_nt: TGTGCCAGCAGCTTGAGGAGGACCTGCGAAAAACTGTTTTTT; clone_size: .; d_call: .; v_call: TRBV21-1; j_call: TRBJ1-4
cdr3_aa: CASTRRHGNTEAFF; cdr3_nt: TGTGCCAGCACTCGGCGACACGGGAACACTGAAGCTTTCTTT; clone_size: .; d_call: .; v_call: TRBV2; j_call: TRBJ1-1
cdr3_aa: CASSPTGATEAFF; cdr3_nt: TGTGCCAGCAGTCCGACAGGGGCCACTGAAGCTTTCTTT; clone_size: .; d_call: TRBD1; v_call: TRBV6-5; j_call: TRBJ1-1
cdr3_aa: CASSVGQTNEQFF; cdr3_nt: TGCGCCAGCAGCGTTGGACAGACCAATGAGCAGTTCTTC; clone_size: once; d_call: .; v_call: TRBV5-1; j_call: TRBJ2-1
cdr3_aa: CSVRDSRKMGAFF; cdr3_nt: TGCAGCGTGCGGGACAGCCGAAAGATGGGCGCTTTCTTT; clone_size: .; d_call: TRBD1; v_call: TRBV29-1; j_call: TRBJ1-1
cdr3_aa: CASSVTGEYNEQFF; cdr3_nt: TGTGCCAGCAGCGTAACGGGAGAGTACAATGAGCAGTTCTTC; clone_size: .; d_call: .; v_call: TRBV9; j_call: TRBJ2-1
cdr3_aa: CASSLESTMNTEAFF; cdr3_nt: TGTGCCAGCAGCTTAGAGAGCACTATGAACACTGAAGCTTTCTTT; clone_size: .; d_call: .; v_call: TRBV11-2; j_call: TRBJ1-1
cdr3_aa: CASSQGYTGDPTEAFF; cdr3_nt: TGTGCCAGCAGCCAAGGCTACACAGGGGATCCCACTGAAGCTTTCTTT; clone_size: few; d_call: TRBD1; v_call: TRBV14; j_call: TRBJ1-1
cdr3_aa: CASSQEMWTAEKLFF; cdr3_nt: TGCGCCAGCAGCCAAGAAATGTGGACAGCTGAAAAACTGTTTTTT; clone_size: .; d_call: .; v_call: TRBV4-3; j_call: TRBJ1-4
cdr3_aa: CASSHWGQGMGTGELFF; cdr3_nt: TGTGCCAGCAGCCACTGGGGACAGGGTATGGGCACCGGGGAGCTGTTTTTT; clone_size: .; d_call: TRBD1; v_call: TRBV7-4; j_call: TRBJ2-2
cdr3_aa: CASSVEEGAGVGYEQYF; cdr3_nt: TGTGCCAGCAGCGTAGAGGAGGGAGCGGGAGTAGGTTACGAGCAGTACTTC; clone_size: .; d_call: TRBD2; v_call: TRBV9; j_call: TRBJ2-7
cdr3_aa: CASSGYRGRGGYTF; cdr3_nt: TGTGCCAGCAGTGGATACAGGGGAAGGGGTGGCTACACCTTC; clone_size: .; d_call: TRBD1; v_call: TRBV27; j_call: TRBJ1-2
cdr3_aa: CASSFGPGTGSGELFF; cdr3_nt: TGTGCCAGCAGCTTTGGCCCCGGGACAGGCTCCGGGGAGCTGTTTTTT; clone_size: .; d_call: TRBD1; v_call: TRBV7-8; j_call: TRBJ2-2
cdr3_aa: CASSSEAGTYEQYF; cdr3_nt: TGCGCCAGCAGCTCAGAGGCGGGGACCTACGAGCAGTACTTC; clone_size: .; d_call: .; v_call: TRBV5-1; j_call: TRBJ2-7
cdr3_aa: CASSRQGLAGDEQFF; cdr3_nt: TGCGCCAGCAGCCGCCAGGGACTAGCGGGCGATGAGCAGTTCTTC; clone_size: .; d_call: TRBD2; v_call: TRBV4-1; j_call: TRBJ2-1
cdr3_aa: CASSLARAGDSGELFF; cdr3_nt: TGCGCCAGCAGCTTGGCCAGAGCGGGAGACTCCGGGGAGCTGTTTTTT; clone_size: .; d_call: TRBD2; v_call: TRBV5-1; j_call: TRBJ2-2
cdr3_aa: CASSSQRFSYNEQFF; cdr3_nt: TGTGCCAGCAGCTCCCAGCGGTTCTCCTACAATGAGCAGTTCTTC; clone_size: once; d_call: .; v_call: TRBV7-2; j_call: TRBJ2-1
cdr3_aa: CARLQGIYTF; cdr3_nt: TGTGCCAGGTTACAGGGGATCTACACCTTC; clone_size: .; d_call: TRBD1; v_call: TRBV2; j_call: TRBJ1-2
cdr3_aa: CASSSGQGIYNEQFF; cdr3_nt: TGTGCCAGCTCATCAGGACAGGGAATCTACAATGAGCAGTTCTTC; clone_size: .; d_call: TRBD1; v_call: TRBV18; j_call: TRBJ2-1
cdr3_aa: CASSLGAGEPYEQYF; cdr3_nt: TGTGCCAGCAGCTTGGGTGCGGGAGAGCCCTACGAGCAGTACTTC; clone_size: .; d_call: TRBD2; v_call: TRBV5-4; j_call: TRBJ2-7
cdr3_aa: CASSQVLYTDTQYF; cdr3_nt: TGTGCCAGCAGCCAGGTCTTATACACAGATACGCAGTATTTT; clone_size: once; d_call: .; v_call: TRBV28; j_call: TRBJ2-3
cdr3_aa: CASSLDPIRSALYTDTQYF; cdr3_nt: TGTGCCAGCAGCTTAGACCCGATTAGGAGCGCCCTCTACACAGATACGCAGTATTTT; clone_size: .; d_call: .; v_call: TRBV7-2; j_call: TRBJ2-3
cdr3_aa: CASSATSLNEQFF; cdr3_nt: TGTGCCAGTAGTGCGACTAGTCTCAATGAGCAGTTCTTC; clone_size: .; d_call: .; v_call: TRBV19; j_call: TRBJ2-1
cdr3_aa: CASSFGSLGEKLFF; cdr3_nt: TGTGCCAGCAGCTTCGGGTCGTTAGGTGAAAAACTGTTTTTT; clone_size: .; d_call: .; v_call: TRBV7-9; j_call: TRBJ1-4
cdr3_aa: CASSQWIAGAAYNEQFF; cdr3_nt: TGCGCCAGCAGCCAGTGGATAGCGGGGGCGGCTTACAATGAGCAGTTCTTC; clone_size: .; d_call: TRBD2; v_call: TRBV4-1; j_call: TRBJ2-1
cdr3_aa: CASSSSGGSPSGQPQHF; cdr3_nt: TGTGCCAGTAGTTCTTCAGGGGGCTCTCCTTCGGGTCAGCCCCAGCATTTT; clone_size: few; d_call: TRBD1; v_call: TRBV19; j_call: TRBJ1-5